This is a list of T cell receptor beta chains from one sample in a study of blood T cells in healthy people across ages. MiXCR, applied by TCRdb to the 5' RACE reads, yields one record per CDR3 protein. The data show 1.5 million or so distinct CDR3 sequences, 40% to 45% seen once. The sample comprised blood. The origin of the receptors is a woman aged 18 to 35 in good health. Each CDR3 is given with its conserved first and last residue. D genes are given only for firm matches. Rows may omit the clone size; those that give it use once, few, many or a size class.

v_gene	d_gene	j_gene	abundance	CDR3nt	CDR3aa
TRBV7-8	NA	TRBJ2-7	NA	TGTGCCAGCAGCTTAAACCTCCTCTCCTACGAGCAGTACTTC	CASSLNLLSYEQYF
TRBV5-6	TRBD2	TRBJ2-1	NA	TGTGCCAGCAGGAAGAGCGGGGGGCCCCTTTCTAATGAGCAGTTCTTC	CASRKSGGPLSNEQFF
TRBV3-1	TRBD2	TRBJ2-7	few	TGTGCCAGCAGTCAGCGGGGGGGCTCCTACAATGAGCAGTACTTC	CASSQRGGSYNEQYF
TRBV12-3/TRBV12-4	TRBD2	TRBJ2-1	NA	TGTGCCAGCAGTCCCCGCGGGACTAGCGGGCCGAGGAGTGAGCAGTTCTTC	CASSPRGTSGPRSEQFF
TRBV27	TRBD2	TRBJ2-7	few	TGTGCCAGCAGTTCAGGGACTAGCGGGAGCTCCGAGCAGTACTTC	CASSSGTSGSSEQYF
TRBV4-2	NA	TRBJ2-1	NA	TGTGCCTGCAGCCCAGCCAAGAGCAGCGGAACTGATGAGCAGTTCTTC	CACSPAKSSGTDEQFF
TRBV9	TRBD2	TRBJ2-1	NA	TGTGCCAGCTTATTAGCGGGTAAGACTAGCTCCTACAATGAGCAGTTCTTC	CASLLAGKTSSYNEQFF
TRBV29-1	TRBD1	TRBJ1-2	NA	TGCAGCGCCGGGGGACAGGGGTATTCCTATGGCTACACCTTC	CSAGGQGYSYGYTF
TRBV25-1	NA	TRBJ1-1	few	TGTGCCAGCAGTGAATTGGGGGTGGGAACTGAAGCTTTCTTT	CASSELGVGTEAFF
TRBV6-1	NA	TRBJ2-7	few	TGTGCCAGCAGTGAAGCGGGGCAAGACTACGAGCAGTACTTC	CASSEAGQDYEQYF
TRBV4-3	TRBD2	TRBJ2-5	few	TGCGCCAGCAGCCAAGGGAAACTAGCGGGAGGGGAGACCCAGTACTTC	CASSQGKLAGGETQYF
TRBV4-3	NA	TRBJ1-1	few	TGCGCCAGCAGCCCGGAAAGGGGGTTGAACACTGAAGCTTTCTTT	CASSPERGLNTEAFF
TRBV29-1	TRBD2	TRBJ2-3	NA	TGCAGCACCAAGCGGGAGTATAATACAGATACGCAGTATTTT	CSTKREYNTDTQYF
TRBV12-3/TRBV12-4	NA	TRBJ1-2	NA	TGTGCCAGCAGTTTATTGGGACACAACACCTTC	CASSLLGHNTF
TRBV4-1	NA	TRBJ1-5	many	TGCGCCAGCAGCCACCCGGGGAATCAGCCCCAGCATTTT	CASSHPGNQPQHF
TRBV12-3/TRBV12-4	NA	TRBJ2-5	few	TGTGCCAGCAGCTCGACTAGTACAGAAGAGACCCAGTACTTC	CASSSTSTEETQYF
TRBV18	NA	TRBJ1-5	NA	TGTGCCAGCTCACAAGCTAAGAATTTGCAGCCCCAGCATTTT	CASSQAKNLQPQHF
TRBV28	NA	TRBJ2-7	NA	TGTGCCAGCCAAGCGGGACAATCCTACGAGCAGTACTTC	CASQAGQSYEQYF
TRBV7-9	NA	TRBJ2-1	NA	TGTGCCACCTTACCCCGGGACGGAAACAATGAGCAGTTCTTC	CATLPRDGNNEQFF
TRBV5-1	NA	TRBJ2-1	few	TGCGCCAGCAGCCAGCTCAGTAGCTCCTACGAGCAGTTCTTC	CASSQLSSSYEQFF
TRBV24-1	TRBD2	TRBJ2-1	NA	TGTGCCACCAGTGATTTCGGGACTAGCGGACGTAAGGGCCTCAATGAGCAGTTCTTC	CATSDFGTSGRKGLNEQFF
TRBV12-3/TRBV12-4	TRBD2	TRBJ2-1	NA	TGTGCCAGCAGTATGGGACTAGCGGGGGGGCTTGGGGGGGTAAATGAGCAGTTCTTC	CASSMGLAGGLGGVNEQFF
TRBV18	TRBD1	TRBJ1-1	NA	TGTGCCAGCTCACCACCGAAGGGGGCCAACACTGAAGCTTTCTTT	CASSPPKGANTEAFF
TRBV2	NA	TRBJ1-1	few	TGTGCCAGCAGTTCCCAGGCGTGGATGACTGAAGCTTTCTTT	CASSSQAWMTEAFF
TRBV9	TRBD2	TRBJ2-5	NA	TGTGCCAGCAGCGTAGACGGGGCTAGCGGGGGAACTGAGACCCAGTACTTC	CASSVDGASGGTETQYF
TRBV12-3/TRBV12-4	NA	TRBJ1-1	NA	TGTGCCAGCAGCCGACGGATGAACACTGAAGCTTTCTTT	CASSRRMNTEAFF
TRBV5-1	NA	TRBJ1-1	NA	TGCGCCAGCAGCTTCCGAGGGGAGAGGCACACTGAAGCTTTCTTT	CASSFRGERHTEAFF
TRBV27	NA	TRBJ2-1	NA	TGTGCCAGCAGTTTACGGGGTCTCGATGAGCAGTTCTTC	CASSLRGLDEQFF
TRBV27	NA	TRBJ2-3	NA	TGTGCCAGCAGCCCATTTGTAGCACTCCGTTCCACAGATACGCAGTATTTT	CASSPFVALRSTDTQYF
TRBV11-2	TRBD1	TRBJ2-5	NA	TGTGCCAGCAGCTTAGCGTTAATGACAGGGCCGGAGACCCAGTACTTC	CASSLALMTGPETQYF
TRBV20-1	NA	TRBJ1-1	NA	TGCAGTGCTAGAGCCGACCAAAGGACGGAAGAAGCTTTCTTT	CSARADQRTEEAFF
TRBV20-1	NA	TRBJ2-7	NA	TGCAGTGCTAGCGCGAGACGCTCAGGCTACGAGCAGTACTTC	CSASARRSGYEQYF
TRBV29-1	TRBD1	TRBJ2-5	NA	TGCAGCGTTGAGCCCGAAAGGGGGCGCGGGGAGACCCAGTACTTC	CSVEPERGRGETQYF
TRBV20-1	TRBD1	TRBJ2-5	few	TGCAGTGCAGCCGGACAGGGGCGAGAGACCCAGTACTTC	CSAAGQGRETQYF
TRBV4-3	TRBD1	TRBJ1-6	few	TGCGCCAGCAGCCAAGAGGTGGGACAGTATAATTCACCCCTCCACTTT	CASSQEVGQYNSPLHF
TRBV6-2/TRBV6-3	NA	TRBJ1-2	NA	TGTGCCAGCAATCCCAGAGGGCAGTTGTATGGCTACACCTTC	CASNPRGQLYGYTF
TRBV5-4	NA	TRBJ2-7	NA	TGTGCCAGCAGCCAAGACCTCCGGGGGAAAGAGCAGTACTTC	CASSQDLRGKEQYF
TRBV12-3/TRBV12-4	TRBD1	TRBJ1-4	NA	TGTGCCAGCAGTCCACAGGGGGCGTTGAATGAAAAACTGTTTTTT	CASSPQGALNEKLFF
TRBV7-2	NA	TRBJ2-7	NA	TGTGCCAGCAGCGTTCCAGGTACCTACGAGCAGTACTTC	CASSVPGTYEQYF
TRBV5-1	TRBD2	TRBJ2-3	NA	TGCGCCAGCAGCTTGGGAGCGGGGTCCAGCCAAGCGTATTTT	CASSLGAGSSQAYF
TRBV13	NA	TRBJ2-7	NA	TGTGCCAGTCTGGTCGGGGGTGGCCTTGGCGAGCAGTACTTC	CASLVGGGLGEQYF
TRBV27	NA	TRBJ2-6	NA	TGTGCCAGCAGTTCTACAGCATCTGGGGCCAACGTCCTGACTTTC	CASSSTASGANVLTF
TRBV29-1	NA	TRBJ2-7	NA	TGCAGCGTTGAGGGGCAGGATACGTCCTACGAGCAGTACTTC	CSVEGQDTSYEQYF
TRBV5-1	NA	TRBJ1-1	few	TGCGCCAGCAGCTTGGGCCTGGGGACACTGAACACTGAAGCTTTCTTT	CASSLGLGTLNTEAFF
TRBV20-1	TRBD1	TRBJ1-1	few	TGCAGTGCTAGACGTATGGGACAGGGTACCACTGAAGCTTTCTTT	CSARRMGQGTTEAFF
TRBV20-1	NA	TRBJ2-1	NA	TGCAGTGCTAGGGACGCCCGCTCTCACTTGGATGAGCAGTTCTTC	CSARDARSHLDEQFF
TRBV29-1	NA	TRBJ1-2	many	TGCAGCGTCCCGGATGGGTCGGACTACACCTTC	CSVPDGSDYTF
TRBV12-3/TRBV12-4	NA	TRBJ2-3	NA	TGTGCCAGCAGTTCCCGACAGAGGACCGACGGGAGCACAGATACGCAGTATTTT	CASSSRQRTDGSTDTQYF
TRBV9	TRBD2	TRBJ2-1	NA	TGTGCCAGCAGCGCGCCGGGGGGTTACAATGAGCAGTTCTTC	CASSAPGGYNEQFF
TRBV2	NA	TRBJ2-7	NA	TGTGCTCCCTCTCGGGGATCCTACAATGAGCAGTACTTC	CAPSRGSYNEQYF
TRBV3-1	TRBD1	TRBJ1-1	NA	TGTGCCAGCAGCGCCATAAGGGGGCCCACTGAAGCTTTCTTT	CASSAIRGPTEAFF
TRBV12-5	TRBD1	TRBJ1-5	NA	TGTGCTAGTGGTGTGAGACAGGGCCAGCCCCAGCATTTT	CASGVRQGQPQHF
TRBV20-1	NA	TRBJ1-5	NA	TGCAGTGCTGGAGCTTCGAGACAGGTTAGCAATCAGCCTCAGCATTTT	CSAGASRQVSNQPQHF
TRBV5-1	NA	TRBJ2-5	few	TGCGCCAGCAGCTTGTTCAGCCGGGAGACCCAGTACTTC	CASSLFSRETQYF
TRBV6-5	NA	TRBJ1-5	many	TGTGCCAGCAGCACAGGGAACAATCAGCCCCAGCATTTT	CASSTGNNQPQHF
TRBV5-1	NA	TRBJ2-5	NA	TGCGCCAGCAGCCTCAACAGGGACTGGGGGGAGCAGTACTTC	CASSLNRDWGEQYF
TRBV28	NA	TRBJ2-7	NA	TGTGCCAGCACCTGGACACGGAGCTCCTACGAGCAGTACTTC	CASTWTRSSYEQYF